Listed below are T cell receptor beta chains from one sample, sequenced in a study of long-term antiretroviral therapy in people with HIV. Clones were sequenced by immunoSEQ multiplex PCR, and TCRdb holds only the in-frame ones, with some missing. This table holds approximately 10,000 clones, 70% to 85% found once. The sequenced sample was unsorted PBMCs, obtained around 3.1 years before starting antiretroviral therapy. The receptor set was obtained from a man aged 35-49 years with HIV. CDR3s include the opening cysteine and the closing phenylalanine or tryptophan. The D gene is left open where the match is weak. The size entry is marked missing in some rows and otherwise reads once, few, many or a size class.

cdr3_nt cdr3_aa j_call d_call v_call clone_size
TGTGCCAGCAGCCAACCGACTAGGCGGGATACGCAGTATTTT CASSQPTRRDTQYF TRBJ2-3 - TRBV14 -
TGTGCCAGCTCACCAAGCCCCTATGGCAATCAGCCCCAGCATTTT CASSPSPYGNQPQHF TRBJ1-5 - TRBV18 -
TGTGCCAGCAGTTCCGGAGCAAGCTCCTACAATGAGCAGTTCTTC CASSSGASSYNEQFF TRBJ2-1 - TRBV6-5 -
TGTGCCACCGTGACAGGAAGGGGTCTTAACTATGGCTACACCTTC CATVTGRGLNYGYTF TRBJ1-2 - TRBV6-6 -
TGTGCCAGCAGCCTTAGGACTAGCGGCACAGATACGCAGTATTTT CASSLRTSGTDTQYF TRBJ2-3 TRBD2 TRBV14 -
TGTGCCAGCAGTGCCCGGATACAGGATCGGGAGCTGTTTTTT CASSARIQDRELFF TRBJ2-2 - TRBV27 -
TGTGCCAGCAGCGTAACAGGGGACGATGATCAGCCCCAGCATTTT CASSVTGDDDQPQHF TRBJ1-5 TRBD1 TRBV9 -
TGTGCCAGCAGTTTAGCGGGAGGTTCCTACAATGAGCAGTTCTTC CASSLAGGSYNEQFF TRBJ2-1 TRBD2 TRBV27 -
TGTGCCAGCAGCCAGGAGCTGAACACCGGGGAGCTGTTTTTT CASSQELNTGELFF TRBJ2-2 - TRBV14 -
TGTGCCAGCAGACTCTCAATCTACGAGCAGTACTTC CASRLSIYEQYF TRBJ2-7 - TRBV6-5 -
TGTGCCAGCAGTTTAGGGGGCCGAGAGACCCAGTACTTC CASSLGGRETQYF TRBJ2-5 - TRBV27 -
TGTGCCAGCAGCTCCATCGGAGAGCAGTACTTC CASSSIGEQYF TRBJ2-7 - TRBV9 medium-sized
TGCGCCAGCAGCTCCGGGACAGGGGACGAGCAGTACTTC CASSSGTGDEQYF TRBJ2-7 TRBD1 TRBV5-1 -
TGTGCCAGCATGGCGGGAGGCCTCAATGAGCAGTTCTTC CASMAGGLNEQFF TRBJ2-1 TRBD2 TRBV6-1 -
TGTGCCAGCAGCGTAGCTACTGGGACAGGGAAGGGCTACACCTTC CASSVATGTGKGYTF TRBJ1-2 TRBD1 TRBV9 -
TGTGCCAGCACACCCCAAGAGACCCAGTACTTC CASTPQETQYF TRBJ2-5 - TRBV7-9 -
TGTGCCAGCAGTTCGCGATCCCGGGGCCTCTCCTACGAGCAGTACTTC CASSSRSRGLSYEQYF TRBJ2-7 - TRBV27 -
TGTGCCAGCAGTCCGACCCGGAGGAAGGGCCCACCCAGAGAGACCCAGTACTTC CASSPTRRKGPPRETQYF TRBJ2-5 - TRBV28 -
TGTGCCAGCAGTTACTCGGCTGGCCAGGGGGCCTACGAGCAGTACTTC CASSYSAGQGAYEQYF TRBJ2-7 TRBD1 TRBV6-6 once
TGTGCCAGCAGCCAGGCCCCCGGGAGCTCCTACGAGCAGTACTTC CASSQAPGSSYEQYF TRBJ2-7 - TRBV4-2 -
TGTGCCAGCAGCTTCTCATTCCATGAGCAGTTCTTC CASSFSFHEQFF TRBJ2-1 - TRBV11-1 -
TGTGCCAGCGCAGGGACTGCCACCTACGAGCAGTACTTC CASAGTATYEQYF TRBJ2-7 - TRBV2 -